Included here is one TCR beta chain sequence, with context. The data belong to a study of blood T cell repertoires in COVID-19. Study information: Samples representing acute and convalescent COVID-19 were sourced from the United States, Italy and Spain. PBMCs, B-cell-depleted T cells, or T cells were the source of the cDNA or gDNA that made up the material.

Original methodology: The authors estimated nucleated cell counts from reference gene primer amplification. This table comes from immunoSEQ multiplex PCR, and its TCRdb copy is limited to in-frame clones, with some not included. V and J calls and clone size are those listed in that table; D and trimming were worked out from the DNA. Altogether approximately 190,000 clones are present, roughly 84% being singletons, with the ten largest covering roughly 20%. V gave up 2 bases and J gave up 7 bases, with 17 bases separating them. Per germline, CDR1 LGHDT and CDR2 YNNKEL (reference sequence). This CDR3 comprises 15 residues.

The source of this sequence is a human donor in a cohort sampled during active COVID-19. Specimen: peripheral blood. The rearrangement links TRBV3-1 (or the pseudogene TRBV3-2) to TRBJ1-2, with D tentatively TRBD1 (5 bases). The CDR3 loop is CASSQLGGEGSGYTF. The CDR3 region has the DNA TGTGCCAGCAGCCAATTGGGAGGGGAAGGTTCTGGCTACACCTTC.